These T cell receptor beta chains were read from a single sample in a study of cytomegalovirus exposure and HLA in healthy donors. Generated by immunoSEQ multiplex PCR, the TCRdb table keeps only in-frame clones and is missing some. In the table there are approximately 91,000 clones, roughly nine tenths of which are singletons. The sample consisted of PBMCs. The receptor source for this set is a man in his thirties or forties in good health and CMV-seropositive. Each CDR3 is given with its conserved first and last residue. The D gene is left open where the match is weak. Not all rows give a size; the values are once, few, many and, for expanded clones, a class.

TGTGCCAGCAGCTTATTCGGACAGGCTTTCAACGAGCAGTACTTC	CASSLFGQAFNEQYF	TRBV13	TRBD1	15	.	TRBJ2-7
TGTGCCAGCAGCCCAGGACTAGTTTTTCCCTACGAGCAGTACTTC	CASSPGLVFPYEQYF	TRBV5-6	TRBD2	15	.	TRBJ2-7
TGCGCCAGCAGGAGGCAGAGAGCGGCGGAGCTGTTTTTT	CASRRQRAAELFF	TRBV5-1	.	13	.	TRBJ2-2
TGCGCCAGCACACAGGGGAGCTCTGGGGCCAACGTCCTGACTTTC	CASTQGSSGANVLTF	TRBV5-1	TRBD1	15	.	TRBJ2-6
TGTGCCTGGAGTGTGATGACAACTACCGGGGAGCTGTTTTTT	CAWSVMTTTGELFF	TRBV30	.	14	.	TRBJ2-2
TGTGCCAGCACCTCCTCCGCAGGGGATACGCAGTATTTT	CASTSSAGDTQYF	TRBV6-5	.	13	few	TRBJ2-3
TGCGCCAGCAGCTTGACCACGAGCTCCTACAATGAGCAGTTCTTC	CASSLTTSSYNEQFF	TRBV5-1	.	15	.	TRBJ2-1
TGTGCCAGCAGTTTATCGAAGACAAATACCTACGAGCAGTACTTC	CASSLSKTNTYEQYF	TRBV28	.	15	.	TRBJ2-7
TGTGCCAGCAGCTACACCAATGAGCAGTTCTTC	CASSYTNEQFF	TRBV7-9	.	11	.	TRBJ2-1
TGTGCCAGCAGTTATATACCGGGACAGCTTAACTATGGCTACACCTTC	CASSYIPGQLNYGYTF	TRBV6-6	TRBD1	16	.	TRBJ1-2
TGTGCCAGTAGTATTGCAGGGGGTGGGGATACGCAGTATTTT	CASSIAGGGDTQYF	TRBV19	TRBD1	14	.	TRBJ2-3
TGTGCCTGGAGCCCAAATGAGGTTCAGCCCCAGCATTTT	CAWSPNEVQPQHF	TRBV30	.	13	.	TRBJ1-5
TGTGCCAGCAGTTACTCGAAGACAGACATGAACACTGAAGCTTTCTTT	CASSYSKTDMNTEAFF	TRBV6-6	.	16	.	TRBJ1-1
TGTGCCAGCAGCTTAGGGGACAGGGCCACAGATACGCAGTATTTT	CASSLGDRATDTQYF	TRBV7-6	TRBD1	15	.	TRBJ2-3
TGTGCCAGTAGCCTCAGGGGGAACACTGAAGCTTTCTTT	CASSLRGNTEAFF	TRBV19	.	13	.	TRBJ1-1
TGTGCCAGCAGCAATAACCTAGCGGGAGGTTGGGATACGCAGTATTTT	CASSNNLAGGWDTQYF	TRBV7-6	TRBD2	16	.	TRBJ2-3
TGTGCCTGGAGTTCGGACAAACCCGGGCAGCCCCAGCATTTT	CAWSSDKPGQPQHF	TRBV30	.	14	.	TRBJ1-5
TGTGCCAGCTCACCTTACCCCGCACAGTTTTCGGTAGAGACCCAGTACTTC	CASSPYPAQFSVETQYF	TRBV18	.	17	.	TRBJ2-5
TGTGCCAGCAGCCCCCGCGGGATCGGGGGCAATGAGCAGTTCTTC	CASSPRGIGGNEQFF	TRBV6-1	.	15	.	TRBJ2-1
TGTGCCAGCAGCGCAAAGGGGGGGGGATCCTACGAGCAGTACTTC	CASSAKGGGSYEQYF	TRBV9	.	15	.	TRBJ2-7
TGTGCCAGCAGCCAATACGAGGGAGATACGCAGTATTTT	CASSQYEGDTQYF	TRBV4-2	.	13	.	TRBJ2-3
TGCGCCAGCAGCATAAGAGACAGAGAAAAACTGTTTTTT	CASSIRDREKLFF	TRBV4-1	.	13	few	TRBJ1-4
TGCGCCAGCAGCCAAGCTCCTAGCCCAGGCTACGAGCAGTACTTC	CASSQAPSPGYEQYF	TRBV4-1	.	15	.	TRBJ2-7
TGCAGCGTTGAGAAGACAGGTCACAGCTCCTACGAGCAGTACTTC	CSVEKTGHSSYEQYF	TRBV29-1	.	15	.	TRBJ2-7
TGTGCCATCAGCCCGGGACTAGCGGGAGGAACCGGGGAGCTGTTTTTT	CAISPGLAGGTGELFF	TRBV10-3	TRBD2	16	.	TRBJ2-2
TGTGCCAGCAGGCCTCAGGGGGCGCAGGGGCAGCCCCAGCATTTT	CASRPQGAQGQPQHF	TRBV28	TRBD1	15	.	TRBJ1-5
TGTGCCAGCAGTCCGCTGACTATCTCAGAGACCCAGTACTTC	CASSPLTISETQYF	TRBV28	.	14	.	TRBJ2-5
TGTGCCAGCCGATCCAGACTTGATGGCTACACCTTC	CASRSRLDGYTF	TRBV27	.	12	.	TRBJ1-2
TGTGCCAGCAGCGCGGGACTAGCGGATATTTACGAGCAGTACTTC	CASSAGLADIYEQYF	TRBV11-2	TRBD2	15	.	TRBJ2-7
TGCGCCAGCAGCCCGATACAGGGGAAAAACTACGAGCAGTACTTC	CASSPIQGKNYEQYF	TRBV5-1	TRBD1	15	once	TRBJ2-7
TGTGCCAGCAGCGTAATACGTCGGGGCTCTGGGGCCAACGTCCTGACTTTC	CASSVIRRGSGANVLTF	TRBV9	.	17	.	TRBJ2-6
TGTGCCAGCAAACCCCTAGCGGGACTAGCGGGAGGTACCACCGGGGAGCTGTTTTTT	CASKPLAGLAGGTTGELFF	TRBV27	TRBD2	19	.	TRBJ2-2
TGTGCCAGCAGCTTGGAGAGGCGGGTTGGCTACACCTTC	CASSLERRVGYTF	TRBV5-6	.	13	.	TRBJ1-2
TGTGCCAGCTCGGCACTAGCGGGAGGGAAGATGCGCGAGACCCAGTACTTC	CASSALAGGKMRETQYF	TRBV7-8	TRBD2	17	once	TRBJ2-5
TGCAGCGTTGGTGTTAGGGGAGGCACTGAAGCTTTCTTT	CSVGVRGGTEAFF	TRBV29-1	.	13	.	TRBJ1-1
TGTGCCAGCAGCGTAGATCGGGGGAAGACTGAAGCTTTCTTT	CASSVDRGKTEAFF	TRBV9	.	14	.	TRBJ1-1
TGTGCCAGCAGCCCCGGGACTAGTGAAGAGACCCAGTACTTC	CASSPGTSEETQYF	TRBV5-6	TRBD2	14	.	TRBJ2-5
TGTGCCAGTAGTATAGTGGGGCCCTATAGCAATCAGCCCCAGCATTTT	CASSIVGPYSNQPQHF	TRBV19	.	16	.	TRBJ1-5
TGCGCCAGCAGCTTGTTGGGGGCAGTTGGAAACACCATATATTTT	CASSLLGAVGNTIYF	TRBV5-1	.	15	.	TRBJ1-3
TGTGCCAGCACCTCAACGGTAGGAAACACCATATATTTT	CASTSTVGNTIYF	TRBV27	.	13	.	TRBJ1-3
TGTGCCAGTAGTCCCAAGACAGGGACCCTCTTCGACGAGCAGTACTTC	CASSPKTGTLFDEQYF	TRBV19	TRBD1	16	.	TRBJ2-7
TGTGCCAGCAGCCTCGACAGGGCGGATACGCAGTATTTT	CASSLDRADTQYF	TRBV7-2	TRBD1	13	few	TRBJ2-3
TGTGCCAGCAGCGCTGGACAGGGGAACTACGAGCAGTACTTC	CASSAGQGNYEQYF	TRBV9	TRBD1	14	.	TRBJ2-7
TGTGCCAGTAGCCGGACTGACTCCTACGAGCAGTACTTC	CASSRTDSYEQYF	TRBV19	.	13	.	TRBJ2-7
TGTGCCAGCAGTCTGACAGGCAACTATGGCTACACCTTC	CASSLTGNYGYTF	TRBV28	.	13	.	TRBJ1-2
TGTGCCAGCAGCTCCAACCAGATACAGGGTTGGTTAAACATTCAGTACTTC	CASSSNQIQGWLNIQYF	TRBV7-2	.	17	.	TRBJ2-4
TGTGCCAGCAGCTTGAGAGCGGCTAGCGGCACCGGGGAGCTGTTTTTT	CASSLRAASGTGELFF	TRBV5-4	TRBD2	16	.	TRBJ2-2
TGTGCCAGCAGCTCCCGACTAGCGGGAAATCGAGAGACCCAGTACTTC	CASSSRLAGNRETQYF	TRBV7-2	TRBD2	16	.	TRBJ2-5
TGTGCCAGTAGCCCGACAGGGACAGATACGCAGTATTTT	CASSPTGTDTQYF	TRBV19	TRBD1	13	.	TRBJ2-3
TGTGCCAGCACCCCTGGAGGGAGCTCCTACAATGAGCAGTTCTTC	CASTPGGSSYNEQFF	TRBV5-4	.	15	.	TRBJ2-1
TGTGCCTGGAGTAGACAGTTCTACGAGCAGTACTTC	CAWSRQFYEQYF	TRBV30	.	12	.	TRBJ2-7